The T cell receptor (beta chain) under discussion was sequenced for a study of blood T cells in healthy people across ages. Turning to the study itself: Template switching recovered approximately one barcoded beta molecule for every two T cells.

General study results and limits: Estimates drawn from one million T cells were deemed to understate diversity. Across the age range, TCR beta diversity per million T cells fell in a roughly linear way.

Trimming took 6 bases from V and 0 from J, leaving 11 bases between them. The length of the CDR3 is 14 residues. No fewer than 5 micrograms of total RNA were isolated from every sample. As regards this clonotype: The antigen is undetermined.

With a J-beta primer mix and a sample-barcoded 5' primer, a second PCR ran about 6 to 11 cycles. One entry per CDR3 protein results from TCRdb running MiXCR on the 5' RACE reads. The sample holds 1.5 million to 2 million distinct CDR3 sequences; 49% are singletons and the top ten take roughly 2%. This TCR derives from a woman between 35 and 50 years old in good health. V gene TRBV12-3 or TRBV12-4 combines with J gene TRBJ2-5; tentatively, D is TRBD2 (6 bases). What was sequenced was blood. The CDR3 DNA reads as TGTGCCAGCAGACCTCGGGGGTACCAAGAGACCCAGTACTTC. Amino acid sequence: CASRPRGYQETQYF.